The 25 T cell receptor beta chains in this list originate from one sample, sequenced in a study of technical replicates of blood from several donors. Only in-frame clones appear in the TCRdb table, and some are missing; sequencing was by immunoSEQ multiplex PCR. Of roughly 97,000 clones listed, roughly 96% were seen once; the top ten hold approximately 0.38%. Input material: T cells isolated from PBMCs. These TCRs come from a human donor in good health.

This clone was recorded a few times. This chain uses TRBV5-1 with TRBJ1-1; 7 nucleotides match TRBD1. The CDR3 spans 15 residues. Trimming removed 4 bases from V and 5 bases from J; junction bases left unmatched: 11. Per germline, CDR1 SGHRS and CDR2 YFSETQ. CDR3 bases: TGCGCCAGCAGCCGCTTAGGGGGCGGAAGGACTGAAGCTTTCTTT. Translation: CASSRLGGGRTEAFF.

The rearrangement links TRBV6-5 to TRBJ2-2; 9 nucleotides line up with TRBD1. The CDR3 covers 15 residues. From germline, CDR1 is MNHEY and CDR2 SVGAGI. Unmatched junction bases numbered 7, after V lost 5 bases and J lost 6 bases. The CDR3 reads CASSPYRGQSGELFF. DNA of the CDR3: TGTGCCAGCAGTCCCTACAGGGGGCAATCCGGGGAGCTGTTTTTT.

CDR3 nucleotides: TGTGCCAGCAGCTTATTCAGCTCCTACAATGAGCAGTTCTTC. Translating it yields CASSLFSSYNEQFF. This chain uses TRBV5-4 with TRBJ2-1; unclear D gene. Trimming took 2 bases from V and 0 from J, leaving 6 bases between them. The CDR3 runs to 14 residues. CDR1 is SGHNT and CDR2 is YYREEE in the germline V gene (reference sequence). Supplemented by reference TRBV5-4 and TRBJ2-1, the full variable domain reads ETGVTQSPTHLIKTRGQQVTLRCSSQSGHNTVSWYQQALGQGPQFIFQYYREEENGRGNFPPRFSGLQFPNYSSELNVNALELDDSALYLCASSLFSSYNEQFFGPGTRLTVL.

This chain connects TRBV10-3 to TRBJ2-6, with 7 bases identical to TRBD1. The CDR3 extends over 16 amino acids. Germline V gene lookup returns CDR1 ENHRY and CDR2 SYGVKD. V was clipped by 9 bases and J by 0 bases; unmatched bases: 8. CDR3 region: CAMAGTVVSGANVLTF. The CDR3 DNA reads TGTGCCATGGCCGGGACAGTAGTCTCTGGGGCCAACGTCCTGACTTTC.

This chain connects TRBV29-1 to TRBJ2-1; weak D call: TRBD1 (6 bases). Trimming took 3 bases from V and 2 from J, leaving 11 bases between them. The germline V gene encodes CDR1 SQVTM and CDR2 ANQGSEA. The CDR3 is 14 residues long. The CDR3, as DNA: TGCAGCGTTGACCCAGGGGCACCCTACAATGAGCAGTTCTTC. Protein sequence: CSVDPGAPYNEQFF.

V gene TRBV7-3 combines with J gene TRBJ1-1; 7 bases fit TRBD1. Losses at the gene ends were 5 bases for V and 5 bases for J; bases not matched to a gene: 5. The germline gives CDR1 SGHTA, CDR2 FQGTGA. This CDR3 spans 13 amino acids. The DNA of the CDR3 is TGTGCCAGCAGCCCGCTGACAGGGACTGAAGCTTTCTTT. Protein sequence: CASSPLTGTEAFF.

The J gene is TRBJ2-5, the V gene TRBV15; the D gene is possibly TRBD1 (5 bases). CDR1 and CDR2 from the germline V gene are LNHNV and YYDKDF (reference sequence). Trimming took 0 bases from V and 3 from J, leaving 11 bases between them. This CDR3 is built from 15 residues. CDR3 sequence: CATSRDGAGKETQYF. The CDR3 coding sequence is TGTGCCACCAGCAGAGATGGGGCAGGGAAAGAGACCCAGTACTTC.

This rearrangement joins TRBV10-3 to TRBJ2-7, with TRBD2 identical over 8 bases. The J segment lost 0 bases and the V segment lost 3 bases, leaving 7 bases of the junction unmatched. The CDR3 extends over 16 amino acids. The germline gives CDR1 ENHRY, CDR2 SYGVKD. CDR3: CAISDISGNVSYEQYF. The CDR3 DNA sequence: TGTGCCATCAGTGATATTAGCGGGAACGTCTCCTACGAGCAGTACTTC.

The chain joins TRBV27 to TRBJ2-3; 12 bases fit TRBD2. Germline lookup yields CDR1 MNHEY and CDR2 SMNVEV (reference sequence). The CDR3 is 15 residues long. The V segment lost 6 bases and the J segment 6 bases; nucleotides outside the gene matches: 7. The DNA of the CDR3 is TGTGCCAGCAGGGGGACTAGCGGGCTGGGGGATACGCAGTATTTT. It codes for CASRGTSGLGDTQYF.

V is TRBV4-1 and J is TRBJ1-1; 8 bases line up with TRBD1. The J segment lost 0 bases and the V segment lost 0 bases, leaving 9 bases of the junction unmatched. The germline CDR1 and CDR2 sequences are MGHRA and YSYEKL. The CDR3 contains 18 residues. This chain's CDR3 is CASSQEWGTGNLNTEAFF. The DNA of the CDR3 is TGCGCCAGCAGCCAAGAGTGGGGGACAGGAAACCTGAACACTGAAGCTTTCTTT.

The gene calls are TRBV7-3 and TRBJ2-7, with 10 nucleotides matching TRBD2. Germline V lookup: CDR1 SGHTA, CDR2 FQGTGA. With 0 bases clipped from V and 5 bases from J, the junction kept 7 bases outside the gene matches. The CDR3 consists of 16 residues. CDR3 DNA: TGTGCCAGCAGCTTAACAAGGGCTAGCGGGAGCCACGAGCAGTACTTC. Amino acids: CASSLTRASGSHEQYF. Variable domain in full (rest from reference TRBV7-3 and TRBJ2-7): GAGVSQTPSNKVTEKGKYVELRCDPISGHTALYWYRQSLGQGPEFLIYFQGTGAADDSGLPNDRFFAVRPEGSVSTLKIQRTERGDSAVYLCASSLTRASGSHEQYFGPGTRLTVT.

The chain is built from TRBV6-1 and TRBJ1-1; D is unclear. The CDR3 contains 15 residues. The germline V gene encodes CDR1 MNHNS and CDR2 SASEGT. V lost 2 bases, J lost 3 bases, and 13 bases lay in between. CDR3 DNA sequence: TGTGCCAGCAGTGAATCAGGTGGTTTGGACACTGAAGCTTTCTTT. Translated: CASSESGGLDTEAFF.

The chain joins TRBV7-9 to TRBJ2-7; 7 bases map to TRBD1. CDR3 length equals 14 residues. Losses at the gene ends were 6 bases for V and 5 bases for J; bases not matched to a gene: 10. Germline CDR1 and CDR2: SEHNR and FQNEAQ (reference sequence). As DNA, the CDR3 is TGTGCCAGCAGTCCTGACAGGGTAAGCCACGAGCAGTACTTC. Translated: CASSPDRVSHEQYF. The full variable domain, its missing parts supplied by reference TRBV7-9 and TRBJ2-7, is DTGVSQNPRHKITKRGQNVTFRCDPISEHNRLYWYRQTLGQGPEFLTYFQNEAQLEKSRLLSDRFSAERPKGSFSTLEIQRTEQGDSAMYLCASSPDRVSHEQYFGPGTRLTVT.

The chain is built from TRBV7-9 and TRBJ2-7, with D perhaps TRBD1 (6 bases). CDR1 and CDR2 from the germline V gene are SEHNR and FQNEAQ (reference sequence). The CDR3 is 13 residues long. V was pared by 0 bases and J by 3 bases, with 6 bases between. CDR3 DNA sequence: TGTGCCAGCAGCTTAGCAGGGGGCTACGAGCAGTACTTC. Protein product: CASSLAGGYEQYF.

The genes are TRBV18 and TRBJ1-5, with D unresolved. The CDR3 runs to 15 residues. Germline V lookup: CDR1 KGHSH, CDR2 LQKENI. V was clipped by 2 bases and J by 6 bases, with 14 bases between them. CDR3 residues: CASSPETGSRQPQHF. Here the CDR3 DNA reads TGTGCCAGCTCACCAGAGACTGGGAGCCGTCAGCCCCAGCATTTT.

This chain connects TRBV19 to TRBJ2-1; 11 nucleotides agree with TRBD2. J lost 7 bases, V lost 5 bases, and 7 bases had no gene match. CDR3 length: 15 residues. The V gene's germline CDR1 is LNHDA and CDR2 SQIVND (reference sequence). CDR3 protein: CASSALAGEANEQFF. The CDR3 DNA sequence: TGTGCCAGTAGTGCACTAGCGGGAGAAGCGAATGAGCAGTTCTTC.

The CDR3, as DNA: TGTGCCACCAGCAGGGGGACAGACAACACTGAAGCTTTCTTT. Residues: CATSRGTDNTEAFF. V is TRBV15 and J is TRBJ1-1, with 7 bases matching TRBD1. The CDR3 has 14 residues. Germline assignment: CDR1 LNHNV and CDR2 YYDKDF (reference sequence). The J segment lost 2 bases and the V segment lost 3 bases, leaving 3 bases of the junction unmatched.

The chain links TRBV27 to TRBJ2-3, with D maybe TRBD2 (7 bases). CDR1 and CDR2 from the germline V gene are MNHEY and SMNVEV (reference sequence). Trimming took off 2 bases at V and 6 bases at J, with 12 bases between the two ends. This CDR3 comprises 14 residues. CDR3 amino acids: CASSLRGRGDTQYF. The CDR3 bases are TGTGCCAGCAGTTTAAGAGGGAGGGGGGATACGCAGTATTTT.

This clone was observed once. The chain links TRBV7-3 to TRBJ2-3, with a tentative D call TRBD2 (5 bases). The CDR3 covers 14 residues. Germline assignment: CDR1 SGHTA and CDR2 FQGTGA. V dropped 5 bases and J dropped 2 bases, with 11 bases sitting between them. The CDR3 bases are TGTGCCAGCAGCGAGCCCGGGAACACAGATACGCAGTATTTT. It encodes CASSEPGNTDTQYF.

This chain joins TRBV30 and TRBJ1-1; 11 nucleotides align to TRBD1. The CDR3 spans 13 residues. Germline V gene sequence: CDR1 GTSNPN, CDR2 SVGIG (reference sequence). V lost 3 bases, J lost 7 bases, and 4 bases stayed unmatched. CDR3 region: CAWSGQGAGEAFF. The CDR3 DNA is TGTGCCTGGAGCGGACAGGGGGCGGGTGAAGCTTTCTTT.

The chain uses TRBV14 and TRBJ2-1, with 8 bases identical to TRBD1. CDR3 size: 17 residues. The V gene end was trimmed by 5 bases and the J gene end by 1 base; junction bases not matched to a gene: 10. Germline lookup yields CDR1 SGHDN and CDR2 FVKESK. The CDR3 loop is CASSSNPGQGSYNEQFF. In nucleotides, the CDR3 is TGTGCCAGCAGCTCGAACCCTGGACAGGGATCCTACAATGAGCAGTTCTTC.

The V and J genes are TRBV27 and TRBJ2-1, with a weak D call TRBD2 (5 bases). Deletions cut 3 bases from V and 8 bases from J, with 17 bases between. Germline lookup yields CDR1 MNHEY and CDR2 SMNVEV (reference sequence). CDR3 length equals 15 residues. CDR3 nucleotide sequence: TGTGCCAGCAGTTTGGACGGGATTGCGATGTATGAGCAGTTCTTC. Translating it yields CASSLDGIAMYEQFF.

The DNA for the CDR3 is TGCGCCAGCAGCAGAGGGACAGGGCTCCAAGAGACCCAGTACTTC. Translated, it gives CASSRGTGLQETQYF. This rearrangement joins TRBV5-1 to TRBJ2-5; 9 bases are a match to TRBD1. The CDR3 extends over 15 amino acids. Losses at the gene ends were 4 bases for V and 1 base for J; bases not matched to a gene: 5. Germline CDR1 and CDR2: SGHRS and YFSETQ.

The chain recombines TRBV2 with TRBJ2-1; 8 bases map to TRBD2. This CDR3 spans 14 amino acids. V was clipped by 9 bases and J by 0 bases; unmatched bases: 4. CDR1 is SNHLY, CDR2 FYNNEI, per germline. CDR3 DNA: TGTGCCAGGTCCACTAGCGGCTCCTACAATGAGCAGTTCTTC. It translates to CARSTSGSYNEQFF.

This clone has a single count. The chain employs TRBV7-2 and TRBJ2-1; the match to TRBD2 covers 13 bases. Germline CDR1 and CDR2: SGHTA and FQGNSA. J lost 8 bases, V lost 5 bases, and 9 bases had no gene match. This CDR3 is built from 16 residues. The CDR3 nucleotides read TGTGCCAGCAGCCTCGGGGGGACTAGCGGGAACCATGAGCAGTTCTTC. As protein: CASSLGGTSGNHEQFF.